Below are 21 T cell receptor beta chains sequenced from a single sample in a study of Ad26.COV2.S vaccination and SARS-CoV-2 variants. Assay used: immunoSEQ multiplex PCR; TCRdb lists only in-frame clones, some missing. The sample lists some 480,000 clones; around nine tenths were seen once. Treatment denoted: about 20 received Ad26.COV2.S at low or high dose, single or two shots; about 5 received placebo; per-sample allocation not given. Day 63 after the first vaccine or placebo injection was the time point for sampling. The source material was peripheral blood, sampled in a trial of Ad26.COV2.S vaccine versus placebo. These receptor sequences come from a person between 18 and 65 years old who received the Ad26.COV2.S COVID-19 vaccine or a placebo.

The V call is TRBV27, the J call TRBJ1-3; D ambiguous. Trimming took 8 bases from V and 0 from J, leaving 11 bases between them. The CDR3 is 14 residues long. Per the germline V gene, CDR1 is MNHEY and CDR2 is SMNVEV (reference sequence). The CDR3 bases are TGTGCCAGCGTTGAAACAGCCTCTGGAAACACCATATATTTT. Amino acid sequence: CASVETASGNTIYF.

This chain links TRBV15 with TRBJ2-7; 9 nucleotides match TRBD1. The germline V gene encodes CDR1 LNHNV and CDR2 YYDKDF (reference sequence). Germline trimming cut 4 bases from V and 7 bases from J; bases unmatched to any gene: 8. This CDR3 has 14 amino acids. CDR3: CATSITGTGQEQYF. The CDR3, as DNA: TGTGCCACCAGCATAACCGGGACAGGGCAGGAGCAGTACTTC.

V usage is TRBV5-4 and J usage is TRBJ2-7; D possibly corresponds to TRBD1 (6 bases). Germline CDR1 SGHNT, CDR2 YYREEE (reference sequence). The CDR3 is 15 residues long. V lost 4 bases to trimming and J lost 5 bases, with 19 bases between them. The CDR3 bases are TGTGCCAGCAGCGTAGTTGGGGCACAGGGAAACGAGCAGTACTTC. Protein sequence: CASSVVGAQGNEQYF.

Details on this clone: The junction departs from germline at one end; a sequencing error may be responsible. The CDR3 region has the DNA TGTGCCAGCTCGCCACAGGGGGTGTTTCCTAATGAAAAACTGTTTTTT. This codes for CASSPQGVFPNEKLFF. V gene TRBV18 combines with J gene TRBJ1-4, with 8 bases lining up with TRBD1. Germline V gene lookup returns CDR1 KGHSH and CDR2 LQKENI. This CDR3 is built from 16 residues.

This rearrangement joins TRBV6-2 or TRBV6-3 to TRBJ2-7; a weak D match, TRBD1 (5 bases). Trimming removed 5 bases from V and 2 bases from J, with 16 bases in between. CDR3 length: 15 amino acids. The germline V gene has CDR1 MNHEY and CDR2 SVGEGT. CDR3 DNA sequence: TGTGCCAGCAGTCAGGTTGGCTCAGGGACCTACGAGCAGTACTTC. It translates to CASSQVGSGTYEQYF.

V and J are TRBV9 and TRBJ2-7; no clear D gene. Germline V gene data show CDR1 as SGDLS and CDR2 as YYNGEE. This CDR3 comprises 16 residues. V lost 4 bases, J lost 2 bases, and 19 bases lay in between. The CDR3 loop is CASSPSSKSSPYEQYF. DNA for the CDR3: TGTGCCAGCAGCCCCTCCTCAAAGAGCTCACCCTACGAGCAGTACTTC.

V is TRBV5-1 and J is TRBJ2-5; maybe TRBD2 (7 bases). V was cut by 4 bases and J by 7 bases, with 17 bases left in between. The CDR3 runs 14 residues. Germline V gene sequence: CDR1 SGHRS, CDR2 YFSETQ. CDR3 amino acids: CASSGTRGGGTQYF. CDR3 nucleotide sequence: TGCGCCAGCAGCGGAACCAGGGGAGGGGGGACCCAGTACTTC.

This chain joins TRBV5-6 and TRBJ1-2, with 7 bases lining up with TRBD1. Trimming at V came to 0 bases and at J to 5 bases, leaving 4 bases not matched to a gene. Germline V gene data show CDR1 as SGHDT and CDR2 as YYEEEE. This CDR3 region has 14 residues. The CDR3: CASSLGQGVYGYTF. CDR3 nucleotide sequence: TGTGCCAGCAGCTTGGGGCAGGGGGTATATGGCTACACCTTC.

The chain links TRBV7-7 to TRBJ1-4; 7 bases match TRBD1. Looked up from germline, CDR1 is SSHAT and CDR2 is FNYEAQ (reference sequence). V was clipped by 5 bases and J by 0 bases; unmatched bases: 3. The CDR3 covers 15 residues. CDR3 coding DNA: TGTGCCAGCAGCCCAGGGACAGCAACTAATGAAAAACTGTTTTTT. It specifies CASSPGTATNEKLFF.

The rearrangement joins TRBV7-2 to TRBJ1-5, with unresolved D. The V gene's germline CDR1 is SGHTA and CDR2 FQGNSA. The CDR3 runs to 15 residues. V was trimmed by 5 bases and J by 3 bases, leaving 14 bases between them. The CDR3 region has the DNA TGTGCCAGCAGCCCCTCGGCGGCAGACAATCAGCCCCAGCATTTT. Translating gives CASSPSAADNQPQHF.

This clone appeared a few times. V gene TRBV11-2 combines with J gene TRBJ1-6; D may be TRBD1 (5 bases). Trimming stripped 3 bases from V and 7 bases from J, with 10 bases between. This CDR3 is 14 amino acids long. Germline V gene sequence: CDR1 SGHAT, CDR2 FQNNGV. The CDR3 loop reads CASSLWGMNSPLHF. The CDR3 bases are TGTGCCAGCAGCTTGTGGGGGATGAATTCACCCCTCCACTTT.

This sequence joins TRBV21-1 and TRBJ2-7; the DNA was not used to check the table's D call, TRBD2. TRBV21-1 is assigned pseudogene status. The CDR3 is 17 residues long. The CDR3 nucleotides are TGTGCCAGCAGCAAACAGAACGGGCTAGCGGGAGAAGTCGAGCAGTACTTC. Encoded protein: CASSKQNGLAGEVEQYF.

The V and J genes are TRBV6-6 and TRBJ2-3; 14 bases fit TRBD2. The length of the CDR3 is 15 residues. CDR1 MNHNY and CDR2 SVGAGI come from the germline V gene (reference sequence). V lost 7 bases, J lost 4 bases, and 4 bases stayed unmatched. The CDR3 sequence: CASKGLAGGPDTQYF. The DNA for the CDR3 is TGTGCCAGCAAAGGACTAGCGGGAGGTCCAGATACGCAGTATTTT.

The chain joins TRBV7-2 to TRBJ2-3; 7 nucleotides match TRBD2. J gave up 3 bases and V 3 bases, and 12 bases lay outside the gene matches. Per the germline V gene, CDR1 is SGHTA and CDR2 is FQGNSA. The CDR3 is 17 amino acids. DNA of the CDR3: TGTGCCAGCAGCTTGAGGGGAGCGGGGACGACGACAGATACGCAGTATTTT. Translation: CASSLRGAGTTTDTQYF.

The chain uses TRBV24-1 and TRBJ2-6; no reliable D call. V shed 3 bases and J shed 4 bases, with 6 bases lying between them. The CDR3 covers 14 residues. Looked up from germline, CDR1 is KGHDR and CDR2 is SFDVKD. CDR3 bases: TGTGCCACCAGTGATGGGTTCGGGGCCAACGTCCTGACTTTC. This gives the protein CATSDGFGANVLTF.

V is TRBV29-1 and J is TRBJ2-7; 9 bases match TRBD2. CDR1 is SQVTM and CDR2 is ANQGSEA in the germline V gene. The CDR3 extends over 14 amino acids. The junction had 6 bases not matched to a gene; V was cut back by 4 bases and J by 2 bases. In DNA, the CDR3 is TGCAGCGTTGGGGTGACTAGCGGTACCTACGAGCAGTACTTC. This sequence encodes CSVGVTSGTYEQYF.

The chain couples TRBV5-1 to TRBJ1-1; a weak D match, TRBD1 (6 bases). CDR3 size: 15 residues. With 1 base removed from V and 1 base from J, the gap between germline ends came to 11 bases. Germline loops: CDR1 SGHRS, CDR2 YFSETQ. DNA for the CDR3: TGCGCCAGCAGCTTGACAGGGTTAAGGAACACTGAAGCTTTCTTT. It is translated as CASSLTGLRNTEAFF.

This chain connects TRBV5-4 to TRBJ1-4, with D hard to call. V was clipped by 5 bases and J by 3 bases, with 8 bases between them. This CDR3 has 13 residues. Germline lookup yields CDR1 SGHNT and CDR2 YYREEE (reference sequence). Here the CDR3 DNA reads TGTGCCAGCAGTGTACCTCCTAATGAAAAACTGTTTTTT. Residues: CASSVPPNEKLFF.

The V call is TRBV11-2, the J call TRBJ2-5; D gene ambiguous. V lost 2 bases and J 3 bases, leaving 13 bases between the germline ends. The CDR3 length is 15 residues. CDR1 is SGHAT, CDR2 FQNNGV, per germline. CDR3 sequence: CASSLKRGPKETQYF. The CDR3 region has the DNA TGTGCCAGCAGCTTAAAACGTGGACCGAAAGAGACCCAGTACTTC.

This sequence joins TRBV5-4 and TRBJ2-6; D unclear. The CDR3 length is 13 residues. Per germline, CDR1 SGHNT and CDR2 YYREEE (reference sequence). The germline V and J ends were trimmed by 0 bases and 3 bases, with 1 base remaining between them. CDR3 loop: CASSLVGANVLTF. CDR3 DNA: TGTGCCAGCAGCTTGGTTGGGGCCAACGTCCTGACTTTC. The full variable domain, its missing parts supplied by reference TRBV5-4 and TRBJ2-6, is ETGVTQSPTHLIKTRGQQVTLRCSSQSGHNTVSWYQQALGQGPQFIFQYYREEENGRGNFPPRFSGLQFPNYSSELNVNALELDDSALYLCASSLVGANVLTFGAGSRLTVL.

A single count supports this clone. The chain carries TRBV29-1 and TRBJ2-3; D remains unclear. There are 11 residues in the CDR3. In germline, CDR1 is SQVTM, CDR2 ANQGSEA. Deletions cut 8 bases from V and 6 bases from J, with 12 bases between. The CDR3 sequence: CSLTFGDTQYF. DNA of the CDR3: TGCAGCCTAACCTTCGGCGATACGCAGTATTTT.